The text below deals with one T cell receptor beta chain. The same CDR3 arises from other DNA sequences in this sample as well. Original methodology: Researchers report that nucleated cell counts were estimated from reference gene primer amplification. Clones were read by immunoSEQ multiplex PCR, and TCRdb kept only the in-frame ones, dropping some. V, J and clone size derive from that table, while D and trimming were established from the DNA sequence. The sample shows 390,000 or so clones, 80% to 90% of them seen only once. This specimen belongs to a study of blood T cell repertoires in COVID-19. Study-wide context: COVID-19 samples collected from the United States, Italy and Spain covered acute and convalescent phases. PBMCs, B-cell-depleted T cells, or T cells provided the cDNA or gDNA that made up the material.

J gave up 6 bases and V 4 bases, and 11 bases lay outside the gene matches. Germline values: CDR1 LGHDT, CDR2 YNNKEL (reference sequence). This CDR3 has 15 residues. V and J are TRBV3-1 (or the pseudogene TRBV3-2) and TRBJ1-1; 7 nucleotides align to TRBD1. The TCR comes from a young woman with COVID-19, enrolled during active disease. Sequencing was performed on peripheral blood. The CDR3 bases are TGTGCCAGCAGCCGTAGTGGGCAGGGGGTCCCTGAAGCTTTCTTT. Residues: CASSRSGQGVPEAFF.